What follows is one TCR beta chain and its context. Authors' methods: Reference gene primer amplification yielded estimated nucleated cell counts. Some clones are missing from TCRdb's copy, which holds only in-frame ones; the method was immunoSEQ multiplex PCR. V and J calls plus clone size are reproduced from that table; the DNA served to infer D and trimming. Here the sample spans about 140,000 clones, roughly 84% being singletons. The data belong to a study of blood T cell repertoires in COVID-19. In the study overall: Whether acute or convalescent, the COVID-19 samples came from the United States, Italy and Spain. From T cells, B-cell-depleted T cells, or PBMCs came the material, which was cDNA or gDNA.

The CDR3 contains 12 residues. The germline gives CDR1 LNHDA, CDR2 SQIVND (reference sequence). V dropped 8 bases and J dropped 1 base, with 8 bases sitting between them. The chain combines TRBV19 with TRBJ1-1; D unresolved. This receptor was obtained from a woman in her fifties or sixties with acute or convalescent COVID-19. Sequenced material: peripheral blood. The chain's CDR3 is CASQIRNTEAFF. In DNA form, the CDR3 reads TGTGCCAGTCAGATCCGGAACACTGAAGCTTTCTTT. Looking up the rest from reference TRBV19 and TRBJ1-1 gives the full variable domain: DGGITQSPKYLFRKEGQNVTLSCEQNLNHDAMYWYRQDPGQGLRLIYYSQIVNDFQKGDIAEGYSVSREKKESFPLTVTSAQKNPTAFYLCASQIRNTEAFFGQGTRLTVV.